One and the same sample provided the 5 T cell receptor beta chains below, sequenced in a study of blood T cell repertoires in COVID-19. Repertoires were generated with immunoSEQ multiplex PCR, while TCRdb's copy carries only in-frame clones and drops some. The sample yields about 200,000 clones, around 79% seen once. The sample taken for sequencing was peripheral blood. The receptors come from a woman aged 40 to 50 with COVID-19, enrolled during active disease.

The V gene is TRBV5-1, the J gene TRBJ2-7, with 7 bases identical to TRBD1. V shed 2 bases, J shed 6 bases, and the junction held 14 bases outside the gene matches. CDR3 length: 16 residues. CDR1 is SGHRS and CDR2 is YFSETQ in the germline V gene. CDR3 DNA: TGCGCCAGCAGCTTCGGACGAGCCCGGGACAGCGGCGAGCAGTACTTC. As protein: CASSFGRARDSGEQYF.

This clone was counted between two and nine times. The chain carries TRBV5-4 and TRBJ2-2; 9 bases fit TRBD2. Per the germline V gene, CDR1 is SGHNT and CDR2 is YYREEE (reference sequence). Trimming cost V 6 bases and J 5 bases; bases outside gene matches: 8. There are 15 residues in the CDR3. CDR3 amino acids: CASTWSSGRTGELFF. CDR3 sequence (DNA): TGTGCCAGCACTTGGAGTAGCGGGAGAACCGGGGAGCTGTTTTTT.

V and J are TRBV18 and TRBJ2-7, with D maybe TRBD1 (6 bases). Trimming left V 4 bases short and J 3 bases short, with 13 bases between. The germline V gene encodes CDR1 KGHSH and CDR2 LQKENI. This CDR3 region has 14 residues. Written as DNA, the CDR3 is TGTGCCAGCTCACTAGAGACAGGCCTCTACGAGCAGTACTTC. The encoded protein is CASSLETGLYEQYF.

The V call is TRBV18, the J call TRBJ1-1; unclear D gene. This CDR3 comprises 15 residues. The V gene's germline CDR1 is KGHSH and CDR2 LQKENI. The V and J ends lost 1 base and 0 bases respectively, with 9 bases between them. The CDR3 reads CASSPRADMNTEAFF. For the CDR3, the DNA is TGTGCCAGCTCACCACGTGCGGATATGAACACTGAAGCTTTCTTT. Together with reference TRBV18 and TRBJ1-1, the CDR3 gives the full variable domain: NAGVMQNPRHLVRRRGQEARLRCSPMKGHSHVYWYRQLPEEGLKFMVYLQKENIIDESGMPKERFSAEFPKEGPSILRIQQVVRGDSAAYFCASSPRADMNTEAFFGQGTRLTVV.

This chain links TRBV6-6 with TRBJ1-1; TRBD1 matches at 9 bases. With V trimmed by 7 bases and J by 4 bases, 7 bases remained unmatched. Germline V gene sequence: CDR1 MNHNY, CDR2 SVGAGI (reference sequence). CDR3 length equals 14 residues. The chain's CDR3 is CASKKTGGSTEAFF. The CDR3 bases are TGTGCCAGCAAAAAGACAGGGGGGAGCACTGAAGCTTTCTTT.